This T cell receptor beta chain came from a study of blood T cell repertoires in COVID-19. Whole-study context: The origin of the acute and convalescent COVID-19 samples was the United States, Italy and Spain. The analysed material was cDNA or gDNA that came from T cells, B-cell-depleted T cells, or PBMCs.

The CDR3 spans 14 residues. Trimming removed 9 bases at V and 1 base at J, with 12 bases between. Germline lookup yields CDR1 MNHEY and CDR2 SMNVEV (reference sequence). TCRdb keeps only in-frame clones here, not all; method: immunoSEQ multiplex PCR. The table includes 150,000 to 160,000 clones, about 79% detected once. The sample comprised peripheral blood. This sequence originates from a woman in her fifties or sixties with acute or convalescent COVID-19. The rearrangement joins TRBV27 to TRBJ1-4; D is ambiguous. For the CDR3, the DNA is TGTGCCAGTAGTAGCCTCATAACTAATGAAAAACTGTTTTTT. Translating gives CASSSLITNEKLFF.